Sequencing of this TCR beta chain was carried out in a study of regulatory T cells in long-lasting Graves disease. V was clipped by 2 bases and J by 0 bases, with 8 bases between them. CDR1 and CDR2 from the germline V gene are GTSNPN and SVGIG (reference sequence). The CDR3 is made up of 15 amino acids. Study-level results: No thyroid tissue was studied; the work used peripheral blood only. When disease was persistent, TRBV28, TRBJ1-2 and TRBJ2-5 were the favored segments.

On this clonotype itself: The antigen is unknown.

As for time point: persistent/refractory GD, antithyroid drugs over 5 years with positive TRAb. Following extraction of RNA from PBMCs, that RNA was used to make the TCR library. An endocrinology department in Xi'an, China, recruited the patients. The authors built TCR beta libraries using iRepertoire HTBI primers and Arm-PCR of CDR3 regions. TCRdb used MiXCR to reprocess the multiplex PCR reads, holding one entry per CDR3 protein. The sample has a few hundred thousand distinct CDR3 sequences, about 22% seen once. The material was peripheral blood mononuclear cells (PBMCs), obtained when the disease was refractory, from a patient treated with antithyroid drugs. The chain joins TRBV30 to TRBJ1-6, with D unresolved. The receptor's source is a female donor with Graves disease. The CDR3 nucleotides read TGTGCCTGGAGTCGGATAGTCTCCTATAATTCACCCCTCCACTTT. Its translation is CAWSRIVSYNSPLHF.